Detailed here is one T cell receptor beta chain. Its antigen is currently unknown. This specimen belongs to a study of blood T cells in healthy people across ages. Study-wide points: Significant beta diversity loss was already apparent by age approximately 40, declining roughly linearly. Estimated diversity, derived from one million T cells, was regarded as an underestimate.

V lost 4 bases, J lost 7 bases, and 17 bases stayed unmatched. This CDR3 contains 19 residues. Germline CDR1 and CDR2: ENHRY and SYGVKD. The sample, roughly 9.1 milliliters of peripheral blood, was drawn from each donor. A second PCR of 7 to 11 cycles used a sample-barcoded 5' primer and a J-beta primer mix. Every sample returned 3 million or more CDR3-containing paired-end reads. TCRdb redid the calling of the 5' RACE reads with MiXCR, one entry per CDR3 protein. Here the sample spans under 750,000 distinct CDR3 sequences, 40% to 55% being singletons. The chain employs TRBV10-3 and TRBJ2-7; TRBD2 matches 15 bases. This clonotype was sampled from an older man in good health. The sample comprised blood. CDR3 in DNA: TGTGCCATCAGTGGACCGGGACTAGCGGGAGGTAGGGCCTACAATGAGCAGTACTTC. It is translated as CAISGPGLAGGRAYNEQYF.